This T cell receptor beta chain was observed in a study of STAT5B mutations in CD4+ large granular lymphocyte leukemia. A word on this clone: Its antigen remains unidentified.

The CDR3 is 15 amino acids. Trimming took 6 bases from V and 0 from J; bases not matched to a gene: 5. Germline V gene lookup returns CDR1 MNHEY and CDR2 SVGAGI. Generated by immunoSEQ multiplex PCR, the TCRdb table keeps only in-frame clones and is missing some. The sample contains around 33,000 clones, around 85% of which appear only once. Findings and caveats of the study: Without HLA matching, higher CD4+ than CD8+ T-LGLL clonality could reflect small sample size. Top patient clones used TRBV06 genes more often: 8/27 versus 2/35 in controls.

The specimen was CD4+ T cells from blood buffy coats. This sequence was found in a human donor in good health. V is TRBV6-5 and J is TRBJ2-3, with 8 bases fitting TRBD1. In nucleotides, the CDR3 is TGTGCCAGCAGACAGGGACAGGCTAGCACAGATACGCAGTATTTT. Its protein is CASRQGQASTDTQYF.